This record covers a single T cell receptor (beta chain). Germline V gene data show CDR1 as LNHDA and CDR2 as SQIVND (reference sequence). V was clipped by 4 bases and J by 2 bases, with 18 bases between them. The CDR3 length is 17 residues. The data derive from a study of blood T cell repertoires in COVID-19. Produced via immunoSEQ multiplex PCR; TCRdb's table is partial and in-frame only. This repertoire shows about 140,000 clones, around 82% found once; its top ten account for about 8%. This clonotype originated in a human donor in a cohort sampled during active COVID-19. This chain links TRBV19 with TRBJ1-5; a weak D match, TRBD1 (6 bases). Sequenced sample: peripheral blood. The CDR3 protein is CASSTDRYRVGNQPQHF. The CDR3 DNA reads TGTGCCAGTAGTACCGACCGATACAGGGTGGGCAATCAGCCCCAGCATTTT.